A single T cell receptor beta chain is shown here with its context. The record originates from a study of control samples from healthy donors and cancer patients. The J segment lost 11 bases and the V segment lost 6 bases, leaving 4 bases of the junction unmatched. Germline CDR1 MRHNA, CDR2 SNTAGT. The CDR3 contains 11 residues. Method: immunoSEQ multiplex PCR; TCRdb's copy keeps in-frame clones and lacks some. The sample has approximately 140,000 clones, 75% to 90% seen once. This clonotype was obtained from a young woman in good health. The source material was blood. V gene TRBV6-4 combines with J gene TRBJ1-1; TRBD1 matches 9 bases. The CDR3 DNA is TGTGCCAGCAGAACAGGGGGCACGGCTTTCTTT. Amino acid sequence: CASRTGGTAFF.